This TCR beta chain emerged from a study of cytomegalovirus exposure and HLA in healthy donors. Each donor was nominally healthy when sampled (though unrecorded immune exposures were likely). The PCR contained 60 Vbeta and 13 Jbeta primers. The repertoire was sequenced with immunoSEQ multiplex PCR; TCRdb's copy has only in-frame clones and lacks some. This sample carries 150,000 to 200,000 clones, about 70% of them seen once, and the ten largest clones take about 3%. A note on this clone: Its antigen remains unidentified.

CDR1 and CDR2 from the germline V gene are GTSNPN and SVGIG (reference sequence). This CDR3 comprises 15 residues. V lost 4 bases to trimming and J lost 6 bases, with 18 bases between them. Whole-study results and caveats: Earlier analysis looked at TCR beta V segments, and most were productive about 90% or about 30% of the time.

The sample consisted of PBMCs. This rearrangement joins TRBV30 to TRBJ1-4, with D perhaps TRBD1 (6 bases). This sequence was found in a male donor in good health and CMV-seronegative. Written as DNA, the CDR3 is TGTGCCTGGACGCGGGGGTCATGGGGGCATGAAAAACTGTTTTTT. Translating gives CAWTRGSWGHEKLFF. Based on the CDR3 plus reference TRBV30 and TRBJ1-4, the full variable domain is SQTIHQWPATLVQPVGSPLSLECTVEGTSNPNLYWYRQAAGRGLQLLFYSVGIGQISSEVPQNLSASRPQDRQFILSSKKLLLSDSGFYLCAWTRGSWGHEKLFFGSGTQLSVL.